A single sample is the source of the 18 T cell receptor beta chains below, sequenced in a study of T cell responses to AZD1222 COVID-19 vaccine. Clones were read by immunoSEQ multiplex PCR, and TCRdb kept only the in-frame ones, dropping some. The sample carries about 140,000 clones, 75% to 95% recorded once. Sequencing was performed on peripheral blood, taken on day 0 of AZD1222 vaccination. These receptors came from an adult in good health.

The rearrangement links TRBV30 to TRBJ1-5, with 8 bases that match TRBD1. The CDR3 is 17 amino acids. J gave up 2 bases and V 3 bases, and 12 bases lay outside the gene matches. CDR1 is GTSNPN, CDR2 SVGIG, per germline (reference sequence). The CDR3 bases are TGTGCCTGGAGCGCACTTTCGACAGGGGTCGGCAATCAGCCCCAGCATTTT. Protein: CAWSALSTGVGNQPQHF.

J is TRBJ1-2 and V is TRBV18; possible D gene TRBD1, 6 bases. Germline CDR1 KGHSH, CDR2 LQKENI. This CDR3 comprises 15 residues. Trimming left V 0 bases short and J 5 bases short, with 13 bases between. The CDR3 loop is CASSPPNRVGYGYTF. Written as DNA, the CDR3 is TGTGCCAGCTCACCACCGAACAGGGTCGGTTATGGCTACACCTTC.

This chain connects TRBV5-1 to TRBJ1-3; D is possibly TRBD1 (5 bases). The CDR3 spans 15 residues. Deletions cut 4 bases from V and 4 bases from J, with 15 bases between. Germline V gives CDR1 SGHRS, CDR2 YFSETQ. Here the CDR3 reads CASSPFGAGGNTIYF. The CDR3 nucleotides read TGCGCCAGCAGCCCCTTCGGGGCCGGGGGAAACACCATATATTTT.

J is TRBJ2-1 and V is TRBV5-4, with D possibly TRBD2 on 5 matching bases. Germline V gene sequence: CDR1 SGHNT, CDR2 YYREEE (reference sequence). The V end was cut by 4 bases, the J end by 11 bases, with 13 bases between. CDR3 length: 12 amino acids. CDR3 protein: CASSPTGFQQFF. As DNA, the CDR3 is TGTGCCAGCAGCCCCACGGGATTTCAGCAGTTCTTC.

This chain uses TRBV7-2 with TRBJ2-3, with a tentative D call TRBD2 (5 bases). CDR1 is SGHTA and CDR2 is FQGNSA in the germline V gene. CDR3 size: 14 residues. Trimming pared 3 bases from V and 3 bases from J, leaving 10 bases between. This CDR3 reads CASSFGEQTDTQYF. In DNA, the CDR3 is TGTGCCAGCAGCTTCGGGGAGCAGACAGATACGCAGTATTTT.

The table lists this clone with a count of one. This chain links TRBV6-6 with TRBJ1-2; TRBD1 matches 7 bases. Germline CDR1 is MNHNY and CDR2 is SVGAGI (reference sequence). The CDR3 sequence is 15 residues long. The junction had 15 bases not matched to a gene; V was cut back by 6 bases and J by 8 bases. The CDR3 is CASSPTGVSPYGYTF. The CDR3 DNA follows: TGTGCCAGCAGCCCCACAGGGGTTTCGCCCTACGGCTACACCTTC.

The CDR3 region has the DNA TGTGCCAGCCGGGACAGGGGGCCTAGGCGCTATGGCTACACCTTC. Encoded protein: CASRDRGPRRYGYTF. V is TRBV28 and J is TRBJ1-2, with 12 nucleotides matching TRBD1. This CDR3 comprises 15 residues. Germline V gene data show CDR1 as MDHEN and CDR2 as SYDVKM. V shed 8 bases, J shed 4 bases, and the junction held 8 bases outside the gene matches.

This clone showed up just once. The chain joins TRBV14 to TRBJ1-1, with a tentative D call TRBD1 (5 bases). The V gene lost 2 bases and the J gene lost 1 base, with 20 bases spanning the gap. Germline loops: CDR1 SGHDN, CDR2 FVKESK. The CDR3 runs 18 residues. CDR3 in amino acids: CASSQWGGVVRENTEAFF. In DNA, the CDR3 is TGTGCCAGCAGCCAATGGGGCGGAGTGGTCAGGGAGAACACTGAAGCTTTCTTT.

With respect to this clone: The same CDR3 can be traced to other DNA sequences in this sample. Here the CDR3 DNA reads TGTGCCAGCAGCTTGGGGGGCGCGAGCTCCTACGAGCAGTACTTC. Its translation: CASSLGGASSYEQYF. The chain links TRBV5-4 to TRBJ2-7; tentatively, D is TRBD1 (5 bases). CDR1 and CDR2 (germline): SGHNT, YYREEE (reference sequence). V lost 0 bases, J lost 0 bases, and 10 bases lay in between. CDR3 size: 15 residues.

The chain recombines TRBV19 with TRBJ1-2; D is unresolved. This CDR3 has 12 residues. The germline V gene has CDR1 LNHDA and CDR2 SQIVND (reference sequence). The V end lost 7 bases, the J end lost 2 bases, and 8 bases lay between the germline ends. CDR3 residues: CASTGENYGYTF. In DNA, the CDR3 is TGTGCCAGTACTGGGGAGAACTATGGCTACACCTTC.

This CDR3 is CASSLGQGSYGYTF. Written as DNA, the CDR3 is TGTGCCAGCAGCTTGGGACAGGGTTCCTATGGCTACACCTTC. The chain is built from TRBV5-6 and TRBJ1-2; TRBD1 matches at 7 bases. Unmatched junction bases numbered 3, after V lost 0 bases and J lost 4 bases. The CDR3 runs to 14 residues. In germline, CDR1 is SGHDT, CDR2 YYEEEE.

In its sample, this clone was seen once. The V and J genes are TRBV6-5 and TRBJ1-1; the D gene is possibly TRBD1 (5 bases). The germline V gene encodes CDR1 MNHEY and CDR2 SVGAGI. V was clipped by 6 bases and J by 6 bases, with 14 bases between them. The CDR3 length is 13 residues. CDR3 nucleotides: TGTGCCAGCAGGGCGGGGGGGAGAGCTGAAGCTTTCTTT. Amino acid sequence: CASRAGGRAEAFF.

The chain is built from TRBV4-1 and TRBJ1-2; tentatively, D is TRBD1 (6 bases). There are 15 residues in the CDR3. In germline, CDR1 is MGHRA, CDR2 YSYEKL. V was pared by 1 base and J by 2 bases, with 11 bases between. In nucleotides, the CDR3 is TGCGCCAGCAGCCAAGTGGCACAGGGCAACTATGGCTACACCTTC. Encoded protein: CASSQVAQGNYGYTF.

The chain combines TRBV5-5 with TRBJ1-5; 9 bases match TRBD1. The CDR3 length is 15 residues. Germline trimming cut 4 bases from V and 6 bases from J; bases unmatched to any gene: 8. Germline V CDR1 and CDR2: SGHKS, YYEKEE (reference sequence). The CDR3 region has the DNA TGTGCCAGCAGCCCGGGACAGGGTATCGGTCAGCCCCAGCATTTT. It encodes CASSPGQGIGQPQHF.

This rearrangement joins TRBV2 to TRBJ2-1, with D tentatively TRBD1 (5 bases). The germline CDR1 and CDR2 sequences are SNHLY and FYNNEI. Trimming cost V 4 bases and J 6 bases, with 16 bases left between them. The CDR3 loop spans 15 amino acids. The CDR3 DNA follows: TGTGCCAGCAGTGTAGGTAAAGCAAGGGGCAATGAGCAGTTCTTC. This translates into CASSVGKARGNEQFF.

This clone was detected once. This chain uses TRBV9 with TRBJ2-6; D assignment may be TRBD1 or TRBD2 (6 bases each). Germline assignment: CDR1 SGDLS and CDR2 YYNGEE. V was cut by 6 bases and J by 2 bases, with 18 bases left in between. The CDR3 length is 17 residues. The CDR3 nucleotides are TGTGCCAGCACCAAGAGGGGGGATAGTGCTGGGGCCAACGTCCTGACTTTC. It yields the protein CASTKRGDSAGANVLTF.

This rearrangement joins TRBV7-9 to TRBJ2-7; possibly TRBD2 for D (5 bases). This CDR3 has 12 amino acids. V shed 0 bases and J shed 9 bases, with 9 bases lying between them. CDR1 and CDR2 from the germline V gene are SEHNR and FQNEAQ (reference sequence). The CDR3 loop reads CASSLAGERQYF. In nucleotides, the CDR3 is TGTGCCAGCAGCTTAGCCGGGGAAAGGCAGTACTTC.

The rearrangement links TRBV11-2 to TRBJ2-2; 7 nucleotides align to TRBD2. V lost 4 bases and J lost 5; bases outside the gene matches: 1. Germline loops: CDR1 SGHAT, CDR2 FQNNGV. The CDR3 totals 13 residues. The chain's CDR3 is CASSSRGTGELFF. CDR3 bases: TGTGCCAGCAGCTCGCGGGGGACCGGGGAGCTGTTTTTT.